This TCR beta chain was identified during a study of shared clonotypes between healthy human individuals. Study details: Plates per donor: three CD4 naive, three CD4 memory, two CD8 naive, one CD8 memory.

Positive CCR7 selection of CD45RO-negative cells yielded the naive CD8 cells, and terminally differentiated effector memory CD45RA+ cells were excluded. Each sample came from a Caucasian adult donor living in Nashville, Tennessee. This CDR3 is built from 15 residues. Deletions cut 4 bases from V and 3 bases from J, with 14 bases between. Germline CDR1 reads SGHDT; CDR2 reads YYEEEE. Study-level findings and limits: In a handful of donors, approximately 5% of naive CD4 clonotypes appeared in common. The low donor count limited represented genetic and exposure-history diversity.

A word on this clone: Antigen unknown.

Assay used: immunoSEQ multiplex PCR; TCRdb lists only in-frame clones, some missing. The sample holds approximately 1.9 million clones, over 85% seen once. The chain combines TRBV5-6 with TRBJ1-5; maybe TRBD1 (5 bases). The receptor comes from a man aged 18 to 30 in good health. Some clones in this sample may be carry-over from other donors' samples. Source material: naive CD8+ T cells from PBMCs. CDR3 sequence reads: CASSGAGGFNQPQHF. For the CDR3, the DNA is TGTGCCAGCAGCGGGGCCGGCGGATTCAATCAGCCCCAGCATTTT.